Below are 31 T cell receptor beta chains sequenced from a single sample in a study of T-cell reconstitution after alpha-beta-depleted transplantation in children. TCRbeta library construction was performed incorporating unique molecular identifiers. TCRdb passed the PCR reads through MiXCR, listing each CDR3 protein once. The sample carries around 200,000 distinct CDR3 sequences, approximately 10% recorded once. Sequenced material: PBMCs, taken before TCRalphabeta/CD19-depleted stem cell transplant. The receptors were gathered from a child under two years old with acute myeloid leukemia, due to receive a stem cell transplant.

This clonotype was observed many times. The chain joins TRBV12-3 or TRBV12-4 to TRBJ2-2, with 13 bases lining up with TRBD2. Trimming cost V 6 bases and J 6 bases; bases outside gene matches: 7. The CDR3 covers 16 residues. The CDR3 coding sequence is TGTGCCAGCAGGCCTACTAGCGGGAGGGTATCCGGGGAGCTGTTTTTT. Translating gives CASRPTSGRVSGELFF.

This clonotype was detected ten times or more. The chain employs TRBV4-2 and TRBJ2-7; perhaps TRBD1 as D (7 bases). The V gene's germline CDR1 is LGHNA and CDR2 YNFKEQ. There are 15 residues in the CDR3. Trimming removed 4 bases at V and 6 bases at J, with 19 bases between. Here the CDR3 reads CASSLAKTGRLEQYF. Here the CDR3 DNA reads TGTGCCAGCAGCCTTGCAAAGACAGGGAGGCTCGAGCAGTACTTC.

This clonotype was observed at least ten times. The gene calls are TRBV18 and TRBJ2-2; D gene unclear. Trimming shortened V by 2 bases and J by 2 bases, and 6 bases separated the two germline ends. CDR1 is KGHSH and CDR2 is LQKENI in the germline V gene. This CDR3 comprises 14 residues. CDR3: CASSPLSNTGELFF. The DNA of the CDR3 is TGTGCCAGCTCACCATTGAGTAACACCGGGGAGCTGTTTTTT.

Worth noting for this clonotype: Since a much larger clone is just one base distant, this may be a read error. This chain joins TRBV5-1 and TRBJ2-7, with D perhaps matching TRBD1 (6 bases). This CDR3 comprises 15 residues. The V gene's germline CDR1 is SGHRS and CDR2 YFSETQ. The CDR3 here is CVSSLLRGGGYEQYF. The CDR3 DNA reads TGCGTCAGCAGCCTACTCAGGGGTGGAGGTTACGAGCAGTACTTC.

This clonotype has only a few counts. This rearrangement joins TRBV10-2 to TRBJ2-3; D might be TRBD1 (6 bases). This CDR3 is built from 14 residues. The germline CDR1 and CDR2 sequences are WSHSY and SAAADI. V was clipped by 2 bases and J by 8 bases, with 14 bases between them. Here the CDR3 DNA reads TGCGCCAGCAGTGAGCCGGGACACGCAATTACGCAGTATTTT. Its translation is CASSEPGHAITQYF.

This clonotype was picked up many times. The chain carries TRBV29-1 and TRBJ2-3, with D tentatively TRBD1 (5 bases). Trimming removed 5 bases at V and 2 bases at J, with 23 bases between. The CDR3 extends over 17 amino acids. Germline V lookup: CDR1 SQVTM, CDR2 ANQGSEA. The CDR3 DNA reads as TGCAGCGTTCAATCGGTGGGGCCCCTAGGGGACACAGATACGCAGTATTTT. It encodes CSVQSVGPLGDTDTQYF.

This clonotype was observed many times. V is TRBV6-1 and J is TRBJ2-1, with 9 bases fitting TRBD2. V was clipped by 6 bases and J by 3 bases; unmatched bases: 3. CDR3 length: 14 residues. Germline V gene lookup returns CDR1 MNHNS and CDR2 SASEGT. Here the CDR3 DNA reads TGTGCCAGCAGCCCTAGCGGGATCTACAATGAGCAGTTCTTC. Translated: CASSPSGIYNEQFF.

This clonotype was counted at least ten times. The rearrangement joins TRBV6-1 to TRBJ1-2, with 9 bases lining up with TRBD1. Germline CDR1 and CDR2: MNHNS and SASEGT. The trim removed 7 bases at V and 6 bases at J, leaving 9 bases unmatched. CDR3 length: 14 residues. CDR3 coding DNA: TGTGCCAGCACTGGGGGACAGGGAGTCGATGGCTACACCTTC. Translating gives CASTGGQGVDGYTF.

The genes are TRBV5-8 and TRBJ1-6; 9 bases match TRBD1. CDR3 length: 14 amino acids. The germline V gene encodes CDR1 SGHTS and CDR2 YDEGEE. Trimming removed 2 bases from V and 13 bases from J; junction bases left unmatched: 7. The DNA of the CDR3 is TGTGCCAGCAGCTTACAGGGGGCCCGCCTGCCCCTCCACTTT. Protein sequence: CASSLQGARLPLHF. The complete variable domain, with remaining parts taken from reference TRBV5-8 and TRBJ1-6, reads EAGVTQSPTHLIKTRGQQATLRCSPISGHTSVYWYQQALGLGLQFLLWYDEGEERNRGNFPPRFSGRQFPNYSSELNVNALELEDSALYLCASSLQGARLPLHFGNGTRLTVT.

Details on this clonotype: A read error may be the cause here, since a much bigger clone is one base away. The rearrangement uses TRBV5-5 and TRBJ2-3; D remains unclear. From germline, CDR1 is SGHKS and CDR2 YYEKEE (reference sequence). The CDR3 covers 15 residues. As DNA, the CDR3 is TGTGCCAGCAGCCTGGCGTCCCACGGCACAGATACGCAGTGTTTT. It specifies CASSLASHGTDTQCF. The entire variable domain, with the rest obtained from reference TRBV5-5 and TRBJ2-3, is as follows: DAGVTQSPTHLIKTRGQQVTLRCSPISGHKSVSWYQQVLGQGPQFIFQYYEKEERGRGNFPDRFSARQFPNYSSELNVNALLLGDSALYLCASSLASHGTDTQCFGPGTRLTVL.

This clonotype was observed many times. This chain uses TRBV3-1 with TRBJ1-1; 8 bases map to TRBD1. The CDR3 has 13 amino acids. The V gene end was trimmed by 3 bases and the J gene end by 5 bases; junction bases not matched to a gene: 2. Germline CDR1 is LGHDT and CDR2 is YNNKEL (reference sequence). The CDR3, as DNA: TGTGCCAGCAGCCAGACAGGGGATACTGAAGCTTTCTTT. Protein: CASSQTGDTEAFF.

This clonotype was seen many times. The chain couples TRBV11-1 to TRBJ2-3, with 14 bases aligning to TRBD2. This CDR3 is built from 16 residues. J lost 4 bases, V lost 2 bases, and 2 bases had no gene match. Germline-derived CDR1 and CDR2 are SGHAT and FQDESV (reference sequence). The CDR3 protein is CASSLRLAGGSDTQYF. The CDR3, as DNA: TGTGCCAGCAGCTTACGACTAGCGGGAGGGTCAGATACGCAGTATTTT.

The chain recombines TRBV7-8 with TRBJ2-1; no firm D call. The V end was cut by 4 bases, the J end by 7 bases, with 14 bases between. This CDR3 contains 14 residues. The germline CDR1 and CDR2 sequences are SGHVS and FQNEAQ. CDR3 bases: TGTGCCAGCAGCTCCGCCCCCTCCAGAAATGAGCAGTTCTTC. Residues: CASSSAPSRNEQFF.

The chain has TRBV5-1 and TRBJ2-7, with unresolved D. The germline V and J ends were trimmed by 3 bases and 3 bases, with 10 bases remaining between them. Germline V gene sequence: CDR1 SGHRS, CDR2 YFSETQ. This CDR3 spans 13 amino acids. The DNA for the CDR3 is TGCGCCAGCAGCTCAGACGTCCTCTACGAGCAGTACTTC. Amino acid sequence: CASSSDVLYEQYF.

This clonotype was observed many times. The CDR3 DNA reads as TGTGCCAGCAGCGCCCGGGACCGAGACCACACAGATACGCAGTATTTT. It translates to CASSARDRDHTDTQYF. This chain uses TRBV13 with TRBJ2-3; D tentatively fits TRBD1 or TRBD2 (5 bases each). Per the germline V gene, CDR1 is PRHDT and CDR2 is FYEKMQ (reference sequence). The CDR3 is 16 amino acids. V was trimmed by 5 bases and J by 2 bases, leaving 17 bases between them.

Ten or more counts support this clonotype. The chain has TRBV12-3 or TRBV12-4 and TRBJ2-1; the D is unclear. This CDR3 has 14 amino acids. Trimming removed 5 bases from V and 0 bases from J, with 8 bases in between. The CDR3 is CASSIRSSYNEQFF. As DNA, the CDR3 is TGTGCCAGCAGTATAAGGAGCTCCTACAATGAGCAGTTCTTC.

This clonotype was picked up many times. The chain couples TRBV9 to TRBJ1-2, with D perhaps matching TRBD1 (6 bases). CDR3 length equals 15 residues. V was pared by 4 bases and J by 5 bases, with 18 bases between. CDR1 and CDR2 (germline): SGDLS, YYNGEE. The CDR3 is CASSSHETGRYGYTF. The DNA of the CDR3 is TGTGCCAGCAGCTCCCACGAAACAGGGAGGTATGGCTACACCTTC.

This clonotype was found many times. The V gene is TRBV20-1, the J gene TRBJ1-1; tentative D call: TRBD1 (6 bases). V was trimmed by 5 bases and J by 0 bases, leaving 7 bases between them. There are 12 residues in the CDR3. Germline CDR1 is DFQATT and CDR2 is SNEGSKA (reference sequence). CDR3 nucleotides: TGCAGTGCTTACAGGGTGAACACTGAAGCTTTCTTT. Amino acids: CSAYRVNTEAFF.

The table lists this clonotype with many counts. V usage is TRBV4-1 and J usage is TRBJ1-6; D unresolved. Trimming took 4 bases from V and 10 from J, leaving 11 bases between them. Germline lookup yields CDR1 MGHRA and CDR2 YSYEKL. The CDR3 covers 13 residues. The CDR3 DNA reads TGCGCCAGCAGCCTAGCAGAGGGCTCACCCCTCCACTTT. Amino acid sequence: CASSLAEGSPLHF.

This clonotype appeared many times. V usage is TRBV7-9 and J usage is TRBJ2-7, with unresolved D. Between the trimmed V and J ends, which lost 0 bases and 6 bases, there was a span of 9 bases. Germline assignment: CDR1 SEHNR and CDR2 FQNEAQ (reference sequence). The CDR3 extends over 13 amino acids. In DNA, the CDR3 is TGTGCCAGCAGCTTAGCGACCCTAGGCGAGCAGTACTTC. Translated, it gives CASSLATLGEQYF.

The CDR3 DNA is TGTGCCTGGAGTCACGGACTAGCGGGCCTCACCGGGGAGCTGTTTTTT. This codes for CAWSHGLAGLTGELFF. The rearrangement links TRBV30 to TRBJ2-2, with 11 bases that match TRBD2. V lost 2 bases, J lost 4 bases, and 6 bases stayed unmatched. The CDR3 covers 16 residues. Germline CDR1 GTSNPN, CDR2 SVGIG (reference sequence).

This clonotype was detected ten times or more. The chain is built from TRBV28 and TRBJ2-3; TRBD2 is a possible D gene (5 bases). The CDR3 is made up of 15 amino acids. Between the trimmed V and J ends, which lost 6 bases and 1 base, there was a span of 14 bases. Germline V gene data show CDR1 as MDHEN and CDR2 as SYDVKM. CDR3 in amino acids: CASSAGVGGTDTQYF. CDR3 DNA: TGTGCCAGCAGCGCCGGGGTAGGAGGCACAGATACGCAGTATTTT.

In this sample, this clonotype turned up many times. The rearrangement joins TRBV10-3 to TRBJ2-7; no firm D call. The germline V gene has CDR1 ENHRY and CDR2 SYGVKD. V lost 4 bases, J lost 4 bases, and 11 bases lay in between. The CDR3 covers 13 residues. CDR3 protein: CAISGGTHYEQYF. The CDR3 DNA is TGTGCCATCAGTGGGGGTACCCATTACGAGCAGTACTTC.

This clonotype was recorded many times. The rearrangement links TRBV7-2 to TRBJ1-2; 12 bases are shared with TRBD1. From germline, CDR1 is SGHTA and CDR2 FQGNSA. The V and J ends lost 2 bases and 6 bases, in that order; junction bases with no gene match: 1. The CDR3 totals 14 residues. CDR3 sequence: CASSLRDRGHGYTF. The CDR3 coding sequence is TGTGCCAGCAGCTTAAGGGACAGGGGGCATGGCTACACCTTC. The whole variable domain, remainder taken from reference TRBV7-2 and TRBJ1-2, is GAGVSQSPSNKVTEKGKDVELRCDPISGHTALYWYRQSLGQGLEFLIYFQGNSAPDKSGLPSDRFSAERTGGSVSTLTIQRTQQEDSAVYLCASSLRDRGHGYTFGSGTRLTVV.

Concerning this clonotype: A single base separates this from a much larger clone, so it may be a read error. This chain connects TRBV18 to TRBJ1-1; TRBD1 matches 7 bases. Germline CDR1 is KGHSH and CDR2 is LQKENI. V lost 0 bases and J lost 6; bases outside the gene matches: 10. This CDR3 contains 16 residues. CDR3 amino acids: CASSPPAKGALAEAFF. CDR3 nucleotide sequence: TGTGCCAGCTCACCACCGGCGAAGGGGGCCTTAGCTGAAGCTTTCTTT. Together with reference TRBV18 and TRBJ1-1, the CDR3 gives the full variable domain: NAGVMQNPRHLVRRRGQEARLRCSPMKGHSHVYWYRQLPEEGLKFMVYLQKENIIDESGMPKERFSAEFPKEGPSILRIQQVVRGDSAAYFCASSPPAKGALAEAFFGQGTRLTVV.

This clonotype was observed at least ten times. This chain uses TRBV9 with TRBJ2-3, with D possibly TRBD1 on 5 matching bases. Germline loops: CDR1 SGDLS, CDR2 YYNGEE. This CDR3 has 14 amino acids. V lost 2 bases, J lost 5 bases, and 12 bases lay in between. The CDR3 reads CASSVGQLVDTQYF. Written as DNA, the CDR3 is TGTGCCAGCAGCGTGGGGCAGTTGGTAGATACGCAGTATTTT.

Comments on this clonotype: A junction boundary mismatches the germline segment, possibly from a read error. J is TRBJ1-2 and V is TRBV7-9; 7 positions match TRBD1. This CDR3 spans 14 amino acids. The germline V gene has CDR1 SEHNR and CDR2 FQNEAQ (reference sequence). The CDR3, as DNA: TGTACCAGCAGACCCGGGACAGAGAACTATGGCTACACCTTC. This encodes CTSRPGTENYGYTF. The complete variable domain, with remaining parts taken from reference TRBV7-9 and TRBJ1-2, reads DTGVSQNPRHKITKRGQNVTFRCDPISEHNRLYWYRQTLGQGPEFLTYFQNEAQLEKSRLLSDRFSAERPKGSFSTLEIQRTEQGDSAMYLCTSRPGTENYGYTFGSGTRLTVV.

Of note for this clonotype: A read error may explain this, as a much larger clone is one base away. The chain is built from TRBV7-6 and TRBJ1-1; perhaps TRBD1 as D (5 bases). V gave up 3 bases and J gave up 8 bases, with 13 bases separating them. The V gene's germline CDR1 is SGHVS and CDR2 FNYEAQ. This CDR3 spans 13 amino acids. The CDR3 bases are TGTGCCAGCAGCTTCCCCGAGGGGCAAGAAGCTTTCTTT. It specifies CASSFPEGQEAFF.

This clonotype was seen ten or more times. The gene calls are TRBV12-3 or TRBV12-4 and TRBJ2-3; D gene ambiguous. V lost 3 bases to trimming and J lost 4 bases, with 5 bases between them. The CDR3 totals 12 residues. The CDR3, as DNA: TGTGCCAGCAGTTTGGATCCAGATACGCAGTATTTT. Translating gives CASSLDPDTQYF.

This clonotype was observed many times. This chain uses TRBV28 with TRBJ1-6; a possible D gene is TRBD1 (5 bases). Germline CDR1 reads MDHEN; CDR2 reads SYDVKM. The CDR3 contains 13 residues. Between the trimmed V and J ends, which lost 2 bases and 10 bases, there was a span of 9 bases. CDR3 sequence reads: CASSLMGDSPLHF. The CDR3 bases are TGTGCCAGCAGTTTAATGGGGGACTCACCCCTCCACTTT. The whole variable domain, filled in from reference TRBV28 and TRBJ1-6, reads DVKVTQSSRYLVKRTGEKVFLECVQDMDHENMFWYRQDPGLGLRLIYFSYDVKMKEKGDIPEGYSVSREKKERFSLILESASTNQTSMYLCASSLMGDSPLHFGNGTRLTVT.

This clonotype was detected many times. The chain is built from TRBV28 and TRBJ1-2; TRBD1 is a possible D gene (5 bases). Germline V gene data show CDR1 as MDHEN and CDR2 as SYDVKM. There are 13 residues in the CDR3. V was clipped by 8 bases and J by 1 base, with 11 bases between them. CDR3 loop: CASSQGDNYGYTF. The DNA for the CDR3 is TGTGCCAGCTCCCAAGGGGATAACTATGGCTACACCTTC.